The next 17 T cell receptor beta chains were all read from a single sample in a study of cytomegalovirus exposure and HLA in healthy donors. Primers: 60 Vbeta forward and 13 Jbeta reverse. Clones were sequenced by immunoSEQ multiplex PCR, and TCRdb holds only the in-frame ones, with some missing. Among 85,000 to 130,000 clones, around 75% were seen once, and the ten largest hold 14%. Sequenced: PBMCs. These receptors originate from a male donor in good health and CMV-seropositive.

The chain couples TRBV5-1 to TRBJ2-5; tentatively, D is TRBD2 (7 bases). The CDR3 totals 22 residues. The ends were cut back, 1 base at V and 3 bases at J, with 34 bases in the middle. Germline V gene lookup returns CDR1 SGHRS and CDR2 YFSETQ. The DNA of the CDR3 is TGCGCCAGCAGCTTGCCGACTACTTCGCGGGGGCCTGACTGGGGAATAAAAGAGACCCAGTACTTC. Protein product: CASSLPTTSRGPDWGIKETQYF.

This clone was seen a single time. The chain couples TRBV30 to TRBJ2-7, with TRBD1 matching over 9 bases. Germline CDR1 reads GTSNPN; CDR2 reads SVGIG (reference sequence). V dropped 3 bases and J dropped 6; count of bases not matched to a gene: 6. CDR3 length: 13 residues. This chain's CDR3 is CAWRPTGGGEQYF. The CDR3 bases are TGTGCCTGGAGGCCGACAGGGGGAGGCGAGCAGTACTTC. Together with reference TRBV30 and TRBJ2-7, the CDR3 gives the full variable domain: SQTIHQWPATLVQPVGSPLSLECTVEGTSNPNLYWYRQAAGRGLQLLFYSVGIGQISSEVPQNLSASRPQDRQFILSSKKLLLSDSGFYLCAWRPTGGGEQYFGPGTRLTVT.

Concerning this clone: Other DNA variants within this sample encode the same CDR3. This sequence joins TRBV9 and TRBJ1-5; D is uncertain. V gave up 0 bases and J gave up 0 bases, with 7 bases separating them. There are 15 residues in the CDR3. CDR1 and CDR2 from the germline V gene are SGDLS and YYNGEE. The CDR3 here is CASSVGGTSNQPQHF. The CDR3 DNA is TGTGCCAGCAGCGTAGGAGGTACTAGCAATCAGCCCCAGCATTTT.

The CDR3 DNA follows: TGTGCCAGCGGGGGGACACACTACACAGATACGCAGTATTTT. It encodes CASGGTHYTDTQYF. The rearrangement links TRBV19 to TRBJ2-3; perhaps TRBD2 as D (7 bases). Germline CDR1 and CDR2: LNHDA and SQIVND (reference sequence). The V end was cut by 9 bases, the J end by 2 bases, with 15 bases between. CDR3 size: 14 residues.

The CDR3 nucleotides are TGTGCCAGCAGCTTAGATGTGCGGCAGATCCACGAGCAGTACTTC. Encoded protein: CASSLDVRQIHEQYF. This sequence joins TRBV7-2 and TRBJ2-7; no reliable D call. Trimming pared 1 base from V and 5 bases from J, leaving 15 bases between. This CDR3 comprises 15 residues. Germline V gene sequence: CDR1 SGHTA, CDR2 FQGNSA.

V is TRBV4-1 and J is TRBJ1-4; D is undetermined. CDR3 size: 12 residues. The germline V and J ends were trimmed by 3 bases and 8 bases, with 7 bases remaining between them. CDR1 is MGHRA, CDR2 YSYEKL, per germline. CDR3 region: CASSQGGEKLFF. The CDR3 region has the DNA TGCGCCAGCAGCCAGGGAGGAGAAAAACTGTTTTTT.

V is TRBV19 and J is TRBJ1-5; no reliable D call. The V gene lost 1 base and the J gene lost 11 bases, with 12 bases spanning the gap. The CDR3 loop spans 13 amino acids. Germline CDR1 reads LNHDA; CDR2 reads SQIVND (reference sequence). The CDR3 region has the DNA TGTGCCAGTAGTATAGGCCCGGCCCGGGCCCAGCATTTT. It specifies CASSIGPARAQHF. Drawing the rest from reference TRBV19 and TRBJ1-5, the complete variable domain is DGGITQSPKYLFRKEGQNVTLSCEQNLNHDAMYWYRQDPGQGLRLIYYSQIVNDFQKGDIAEGYSVSREKKESFPLTVTSAQKNPTAFYLCASSIGPARAQHFGDGTRLSIL.

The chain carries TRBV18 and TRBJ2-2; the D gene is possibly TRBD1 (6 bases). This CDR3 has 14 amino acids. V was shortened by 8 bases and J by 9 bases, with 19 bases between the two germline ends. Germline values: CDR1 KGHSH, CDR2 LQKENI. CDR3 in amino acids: CASVGTRSTRELFF. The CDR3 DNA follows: TGTGCCAGCGTGGGGACACGGTCAACCCGGGAGCTGTTTTTT.

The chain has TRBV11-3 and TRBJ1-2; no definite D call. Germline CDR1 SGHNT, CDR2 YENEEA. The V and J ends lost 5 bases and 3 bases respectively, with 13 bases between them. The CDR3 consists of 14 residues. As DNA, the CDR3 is TGTGCCAGCAGCCCAACCCCGAGGGACTATGGCTACACCTTC. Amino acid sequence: CASSPTPRDYGYTF.

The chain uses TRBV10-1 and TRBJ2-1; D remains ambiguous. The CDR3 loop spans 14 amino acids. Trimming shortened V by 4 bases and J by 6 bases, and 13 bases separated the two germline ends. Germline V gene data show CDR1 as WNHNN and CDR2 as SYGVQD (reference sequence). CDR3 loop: CASSASAAVNEQFF. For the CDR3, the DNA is TGCGCCAGCAGTGCCTCGGCGGCCGTCAATGAGCAGTTCTTC.

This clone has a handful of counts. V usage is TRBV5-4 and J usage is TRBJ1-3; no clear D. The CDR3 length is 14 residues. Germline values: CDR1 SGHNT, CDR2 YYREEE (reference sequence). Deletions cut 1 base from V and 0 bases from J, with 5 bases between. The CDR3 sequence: CASSLTSSGNTIYF. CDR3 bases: TGTGCCAGCAGCTTGACGAGCTCTGGAAACACCATATATTTT.

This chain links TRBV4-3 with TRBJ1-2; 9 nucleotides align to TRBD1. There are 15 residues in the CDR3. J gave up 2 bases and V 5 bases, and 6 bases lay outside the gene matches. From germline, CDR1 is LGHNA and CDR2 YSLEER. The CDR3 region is CASSNYRGPNYGYTF. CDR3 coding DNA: TGCGCCAGCAGCAATTACAGGGGGCCCAACTATGGCTACACCTTC.

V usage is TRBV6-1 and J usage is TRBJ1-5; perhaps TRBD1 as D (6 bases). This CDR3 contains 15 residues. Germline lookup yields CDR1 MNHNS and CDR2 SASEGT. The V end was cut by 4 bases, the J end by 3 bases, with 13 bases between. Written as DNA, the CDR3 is TGTGCCAGCAGTGGGACGGGGGGGCCCAATCAGCCCCAGCATTTT. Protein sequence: CASSGTGGPNQPQHF.

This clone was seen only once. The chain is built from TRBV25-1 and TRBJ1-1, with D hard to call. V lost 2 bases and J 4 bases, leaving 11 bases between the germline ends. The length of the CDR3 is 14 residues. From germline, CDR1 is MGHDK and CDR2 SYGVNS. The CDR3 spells CASSEDRVVTEAFF. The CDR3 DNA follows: TGTGCCAGCAGTGAAGATCGGGTTGTCACTGAAGCTTTCTTT.

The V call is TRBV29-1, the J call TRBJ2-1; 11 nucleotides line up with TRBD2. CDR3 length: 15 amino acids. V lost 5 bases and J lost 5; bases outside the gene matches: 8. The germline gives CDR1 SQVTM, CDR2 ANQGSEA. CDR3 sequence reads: CSVPLAGGSNNEQFF. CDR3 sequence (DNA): TGCAGCGTTCCCCTAGCGGGGGGATCCAACAATGAGCAGTTCTTC.

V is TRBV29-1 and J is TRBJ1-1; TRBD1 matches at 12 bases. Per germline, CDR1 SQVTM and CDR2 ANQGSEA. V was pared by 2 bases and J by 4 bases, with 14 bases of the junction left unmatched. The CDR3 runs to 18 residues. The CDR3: CSVESAGTGGDRGTEAFF. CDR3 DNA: TGCAGCGTTGAATCGGCCGGGACAGGGGGCGACCGGGGCACTGAAGCTTTCTTT.

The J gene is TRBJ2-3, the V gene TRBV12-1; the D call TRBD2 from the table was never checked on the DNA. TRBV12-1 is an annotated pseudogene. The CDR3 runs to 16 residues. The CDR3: CASSFASTRDTDTQYF. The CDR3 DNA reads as TGTGCCAGCAGCTTTGCGAGTACGCGGGACACAGATACGCAGTATTTT.